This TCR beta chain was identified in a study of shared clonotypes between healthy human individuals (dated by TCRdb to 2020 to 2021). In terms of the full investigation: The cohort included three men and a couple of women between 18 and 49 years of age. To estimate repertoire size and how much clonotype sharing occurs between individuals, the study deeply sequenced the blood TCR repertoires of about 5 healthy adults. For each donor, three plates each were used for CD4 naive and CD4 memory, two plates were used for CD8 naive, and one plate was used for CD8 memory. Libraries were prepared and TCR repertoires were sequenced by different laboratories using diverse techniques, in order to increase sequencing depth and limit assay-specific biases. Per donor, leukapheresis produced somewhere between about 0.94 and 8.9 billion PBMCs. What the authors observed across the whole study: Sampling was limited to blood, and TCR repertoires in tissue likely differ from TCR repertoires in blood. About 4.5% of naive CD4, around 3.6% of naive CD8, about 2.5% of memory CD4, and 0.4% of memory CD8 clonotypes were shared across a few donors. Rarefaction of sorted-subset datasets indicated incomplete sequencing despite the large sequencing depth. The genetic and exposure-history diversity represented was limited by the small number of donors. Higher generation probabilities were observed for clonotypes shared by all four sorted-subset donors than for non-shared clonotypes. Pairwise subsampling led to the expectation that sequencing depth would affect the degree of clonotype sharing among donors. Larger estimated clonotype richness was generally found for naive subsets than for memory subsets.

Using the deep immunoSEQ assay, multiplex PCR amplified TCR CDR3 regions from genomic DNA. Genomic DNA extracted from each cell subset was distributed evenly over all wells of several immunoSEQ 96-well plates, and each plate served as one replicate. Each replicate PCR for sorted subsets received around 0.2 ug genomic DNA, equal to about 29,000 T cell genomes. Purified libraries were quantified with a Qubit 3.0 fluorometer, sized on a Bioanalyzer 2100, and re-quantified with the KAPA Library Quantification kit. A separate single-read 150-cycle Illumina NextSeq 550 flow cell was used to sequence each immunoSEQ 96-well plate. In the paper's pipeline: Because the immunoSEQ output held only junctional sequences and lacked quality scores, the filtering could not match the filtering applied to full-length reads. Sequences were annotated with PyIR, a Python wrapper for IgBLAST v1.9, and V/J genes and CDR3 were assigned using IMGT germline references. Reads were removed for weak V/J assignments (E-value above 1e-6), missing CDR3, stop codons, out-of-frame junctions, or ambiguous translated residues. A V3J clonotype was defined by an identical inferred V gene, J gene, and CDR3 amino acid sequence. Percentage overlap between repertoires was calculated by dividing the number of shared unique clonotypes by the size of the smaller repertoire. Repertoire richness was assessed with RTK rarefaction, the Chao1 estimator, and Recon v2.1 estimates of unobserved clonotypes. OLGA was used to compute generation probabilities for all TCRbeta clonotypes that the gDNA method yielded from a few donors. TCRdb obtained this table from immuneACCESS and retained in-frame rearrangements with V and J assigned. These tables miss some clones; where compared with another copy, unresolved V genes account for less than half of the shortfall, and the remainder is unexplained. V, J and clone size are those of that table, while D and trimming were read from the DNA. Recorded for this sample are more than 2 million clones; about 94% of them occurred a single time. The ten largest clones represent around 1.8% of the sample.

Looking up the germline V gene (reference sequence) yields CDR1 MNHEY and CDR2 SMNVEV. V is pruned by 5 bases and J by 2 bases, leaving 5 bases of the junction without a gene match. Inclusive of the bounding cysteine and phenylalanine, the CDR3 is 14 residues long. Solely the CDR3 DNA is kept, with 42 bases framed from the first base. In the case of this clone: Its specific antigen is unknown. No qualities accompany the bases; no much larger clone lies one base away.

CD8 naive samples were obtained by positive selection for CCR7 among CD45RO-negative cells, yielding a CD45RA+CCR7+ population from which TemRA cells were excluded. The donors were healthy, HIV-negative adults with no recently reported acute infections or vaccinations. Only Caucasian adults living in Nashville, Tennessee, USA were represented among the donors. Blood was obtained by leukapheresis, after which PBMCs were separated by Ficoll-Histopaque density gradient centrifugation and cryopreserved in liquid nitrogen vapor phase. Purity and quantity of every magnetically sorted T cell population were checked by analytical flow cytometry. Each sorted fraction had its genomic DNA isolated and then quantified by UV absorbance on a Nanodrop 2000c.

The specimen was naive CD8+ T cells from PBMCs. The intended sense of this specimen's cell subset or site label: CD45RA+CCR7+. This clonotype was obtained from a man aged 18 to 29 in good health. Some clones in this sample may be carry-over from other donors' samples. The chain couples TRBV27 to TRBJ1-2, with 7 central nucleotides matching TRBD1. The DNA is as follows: TGTGCCAGCAGTACAATGGACAGGAACTATGGCTACACCTTC. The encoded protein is CASSTMDRNYGYTF.